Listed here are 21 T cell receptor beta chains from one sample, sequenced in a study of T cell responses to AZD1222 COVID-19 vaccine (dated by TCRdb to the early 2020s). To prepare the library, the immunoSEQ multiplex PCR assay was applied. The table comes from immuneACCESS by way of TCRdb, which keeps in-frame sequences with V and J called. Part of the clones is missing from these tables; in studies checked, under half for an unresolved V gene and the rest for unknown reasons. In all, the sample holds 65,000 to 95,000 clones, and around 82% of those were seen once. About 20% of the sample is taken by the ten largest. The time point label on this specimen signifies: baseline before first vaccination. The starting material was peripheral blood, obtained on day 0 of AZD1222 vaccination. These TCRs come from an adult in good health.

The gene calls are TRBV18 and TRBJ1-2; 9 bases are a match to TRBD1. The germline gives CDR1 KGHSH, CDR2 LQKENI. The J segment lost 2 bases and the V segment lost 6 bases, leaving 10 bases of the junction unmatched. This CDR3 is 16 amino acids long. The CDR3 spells CASSRNTGGANYGYTF. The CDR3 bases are TGTGCCAGCTCGCGGAATACAGGGGGCGCGAACTATGGCTACACCTTC.

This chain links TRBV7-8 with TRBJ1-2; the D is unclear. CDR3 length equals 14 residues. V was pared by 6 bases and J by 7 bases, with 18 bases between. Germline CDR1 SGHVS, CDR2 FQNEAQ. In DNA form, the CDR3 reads TGTGCCAGCAGTTCTCGGGAAACAGTATTTGGCTACACCTTC. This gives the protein CASSSRETVFGYTF.

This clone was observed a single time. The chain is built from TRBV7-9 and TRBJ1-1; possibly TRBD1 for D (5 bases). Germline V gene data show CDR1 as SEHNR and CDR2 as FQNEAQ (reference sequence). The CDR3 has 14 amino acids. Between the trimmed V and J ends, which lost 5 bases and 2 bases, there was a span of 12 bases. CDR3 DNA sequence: TGTGCCAGCAGCACACGGGACGGAAACACTGAAGCTTTCTTT. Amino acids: CASSTRDGNTEAFF.

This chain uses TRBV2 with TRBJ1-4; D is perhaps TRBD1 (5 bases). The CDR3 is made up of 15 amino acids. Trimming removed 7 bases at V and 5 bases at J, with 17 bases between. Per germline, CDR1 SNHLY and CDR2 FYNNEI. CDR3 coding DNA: TGTGCCAGCAAAAGTCAGGGCCCATCGAATGAAAAACTGTTTTTT. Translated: CASKSQGPSNEKLFF.

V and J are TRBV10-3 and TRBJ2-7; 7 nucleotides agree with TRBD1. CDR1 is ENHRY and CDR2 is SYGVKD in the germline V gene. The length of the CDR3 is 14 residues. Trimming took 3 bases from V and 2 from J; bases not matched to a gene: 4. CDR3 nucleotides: TGTGCCATCAGTGACGGGACAGCTACCTACGAGCAGTACTTC. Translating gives CAISDGTATYEQYF.

CDR3 in amino acids: CASSTSDRGLTEAFF. CDR3 DNA sequence: TGCGCCAGCAGCACCTCCGACAGGGGGCTCACTGAAGCTTTCTTT. V gene TRBV5-1 combines with J gene TRBJ1-1, with TRBD1 identical over 10 bases. The CDR3 covers 15 residues. Germline V gene data show CDR1 as SGHRS and CDR2 as YFSETQ. V shed 4 bases, J shed 4 bases, and the junction held 7 bases outside the gene matches.

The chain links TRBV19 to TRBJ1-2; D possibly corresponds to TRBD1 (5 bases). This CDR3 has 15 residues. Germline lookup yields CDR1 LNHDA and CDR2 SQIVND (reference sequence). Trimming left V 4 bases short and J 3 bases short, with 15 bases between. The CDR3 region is CASSNRRGEYYGYTF. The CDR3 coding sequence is TGTGCCAGTAGTAACCGAAGGGGCGAGTACTATGGCTACACCTTC.

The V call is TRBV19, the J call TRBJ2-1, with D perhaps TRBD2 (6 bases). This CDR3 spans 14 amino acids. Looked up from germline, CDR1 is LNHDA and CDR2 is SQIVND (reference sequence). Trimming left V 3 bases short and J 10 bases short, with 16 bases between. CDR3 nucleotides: TGTGCCAGTAGTATGAACCTGCAGCGGGTCGAGCAGTTCTTC. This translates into CASSMNLQRVEQFF.

The CDR3 loop reads CASSSWLGGDTQYF. In DNA form, the CDR3 reads TGTGCCAGCAGTTCATGGCTTGGGGGAGATACGCAGTATTTT. This chain joins TRBV27 and TRBJ2-3, with D perhaps given as TRBD1 or TRBD2 (5 bases each). From germline, CDR1 is MNHEY and CDR2 SMNVEV (reference sequence). The ends were cut back, 4 bases at V and 5 bases at J, with 13 bases in the middle. The CDR3 loop spans 14 amino acids.

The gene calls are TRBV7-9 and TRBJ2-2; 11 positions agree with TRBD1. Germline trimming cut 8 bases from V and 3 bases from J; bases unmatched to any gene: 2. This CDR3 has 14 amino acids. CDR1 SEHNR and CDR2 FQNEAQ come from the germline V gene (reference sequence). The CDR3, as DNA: TGTGCCAGCGGGACAGGGGGTGACACCGGGGAGCTGTTTTTT. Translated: CASGTGGDTGELFF.

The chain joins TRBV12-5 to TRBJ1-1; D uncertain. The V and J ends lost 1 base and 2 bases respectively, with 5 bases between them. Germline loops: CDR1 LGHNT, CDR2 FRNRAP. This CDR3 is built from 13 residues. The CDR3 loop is CASGLEANTEAFF. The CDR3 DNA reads TGTGCTAGTGGTTTGGAAGCAAACACTGAAGCTTTCTTT. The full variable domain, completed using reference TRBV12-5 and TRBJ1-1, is DARVTQTPRHKVTEMGQEVTMRCQPILGHNTVFWYRQTMMQGLELLAYFRNRAPLDDSGMPKDRFSAEMPDATLATLKIQPSEPRDSAVYFCASGLEANTEAFFGQGTRLTVV.

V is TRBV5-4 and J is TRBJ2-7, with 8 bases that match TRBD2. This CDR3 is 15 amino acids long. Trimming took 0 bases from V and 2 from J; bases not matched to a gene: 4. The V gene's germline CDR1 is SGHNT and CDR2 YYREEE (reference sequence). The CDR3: CASSLGLAIAYEQYF. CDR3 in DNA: TGTGCCAGCAGCTTGGGACTAGCGATCGCCTACGAGCAGTACTTC.

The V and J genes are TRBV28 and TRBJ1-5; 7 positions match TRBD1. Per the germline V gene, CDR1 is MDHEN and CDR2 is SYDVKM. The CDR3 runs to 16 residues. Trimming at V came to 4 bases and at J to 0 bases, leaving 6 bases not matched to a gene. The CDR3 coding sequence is TGTGCCAGCAGTTCGGGACAGCTTTATAGCAATCAGCCCCAGCATTTT. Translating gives CASSSGQLYSNQPQHF.

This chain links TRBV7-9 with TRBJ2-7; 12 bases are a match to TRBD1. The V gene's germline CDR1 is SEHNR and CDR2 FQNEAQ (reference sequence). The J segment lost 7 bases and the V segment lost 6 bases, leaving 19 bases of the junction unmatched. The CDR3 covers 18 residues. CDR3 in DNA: TGTGCCAGCAGAAAAGGGACAGGGGGCCGGATCGATAATGATGAGCAGTACTTC. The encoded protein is CASRKGTGGRIDNDEQYF.

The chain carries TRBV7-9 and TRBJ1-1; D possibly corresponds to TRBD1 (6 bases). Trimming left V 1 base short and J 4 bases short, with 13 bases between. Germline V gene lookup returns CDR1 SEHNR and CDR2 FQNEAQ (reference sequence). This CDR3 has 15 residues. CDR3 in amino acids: CASSLGTGAGTEAFF. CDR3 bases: TGTGCCAGCAGCTTAGGCACGGGGGCTGGCACTGAAGCTTTCTTT. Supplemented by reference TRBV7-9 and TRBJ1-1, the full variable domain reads DTGVSQNPRHKITKRGQNVTFRCDPISEHNRLYWYRQTLGQGPEFLTYFQNEAQLEKSRLLSDRFSAERPKGSFSTLEIQRTEQGDSAMYLCASSLGTGAGTEAFFGQGTRLTVV.

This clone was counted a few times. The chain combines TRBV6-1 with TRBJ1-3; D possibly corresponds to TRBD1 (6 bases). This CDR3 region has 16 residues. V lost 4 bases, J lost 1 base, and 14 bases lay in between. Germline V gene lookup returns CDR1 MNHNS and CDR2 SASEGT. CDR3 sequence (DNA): TGTGCCAGCAGTGCCGAGGACAGCTTTTCTGGAAACACCATATATTTT. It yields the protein CASSAEDSFSGNTIYF.

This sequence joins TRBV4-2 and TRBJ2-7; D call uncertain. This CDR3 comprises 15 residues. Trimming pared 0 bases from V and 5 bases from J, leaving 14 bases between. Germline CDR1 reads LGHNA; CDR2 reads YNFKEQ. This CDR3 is CASSQDRTSRNEQYF. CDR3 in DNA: TGTGCCAGCAGCCAAGATAGAACCTCCCGAAACGAGCAGTACTTC.

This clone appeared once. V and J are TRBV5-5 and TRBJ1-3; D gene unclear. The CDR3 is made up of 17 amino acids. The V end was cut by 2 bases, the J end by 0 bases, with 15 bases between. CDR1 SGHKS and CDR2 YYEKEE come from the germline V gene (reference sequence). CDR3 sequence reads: CASSLQHPPYSGNTIYF. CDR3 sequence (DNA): TGTGCCAGCAGCTTACAGCATCCCCCTTACTCTGGAAACACCATATATTTT.

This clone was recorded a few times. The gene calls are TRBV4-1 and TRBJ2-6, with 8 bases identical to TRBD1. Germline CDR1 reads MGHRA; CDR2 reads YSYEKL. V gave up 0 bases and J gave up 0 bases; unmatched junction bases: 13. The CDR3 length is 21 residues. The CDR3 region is CASSQDYGLGQDNSGANVLTF. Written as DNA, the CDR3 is TGCGCCAGCAGCCAAGATTATGGCTTGGGACAGGACAACTCTGGGGCCAACGTCCTGACTTTC.

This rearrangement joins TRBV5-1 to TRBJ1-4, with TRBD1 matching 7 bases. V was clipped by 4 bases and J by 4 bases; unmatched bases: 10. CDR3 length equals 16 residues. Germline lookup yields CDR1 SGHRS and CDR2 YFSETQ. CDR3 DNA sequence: TGCGCCAGCAGCCTCTTATCCGGGACAGATAATGAAAAACTGTTTTTT. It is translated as CASSLLSGTDNEKLFF.

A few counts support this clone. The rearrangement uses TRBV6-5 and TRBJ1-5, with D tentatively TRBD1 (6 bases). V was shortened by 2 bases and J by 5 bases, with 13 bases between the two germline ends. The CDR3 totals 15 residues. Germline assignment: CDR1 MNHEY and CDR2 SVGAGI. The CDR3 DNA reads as TGTGCCAGCAGTTACACAACAGGGTCCGATCAGCCCCAGCATTTT. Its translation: CASSYTTGSDQPQHF.